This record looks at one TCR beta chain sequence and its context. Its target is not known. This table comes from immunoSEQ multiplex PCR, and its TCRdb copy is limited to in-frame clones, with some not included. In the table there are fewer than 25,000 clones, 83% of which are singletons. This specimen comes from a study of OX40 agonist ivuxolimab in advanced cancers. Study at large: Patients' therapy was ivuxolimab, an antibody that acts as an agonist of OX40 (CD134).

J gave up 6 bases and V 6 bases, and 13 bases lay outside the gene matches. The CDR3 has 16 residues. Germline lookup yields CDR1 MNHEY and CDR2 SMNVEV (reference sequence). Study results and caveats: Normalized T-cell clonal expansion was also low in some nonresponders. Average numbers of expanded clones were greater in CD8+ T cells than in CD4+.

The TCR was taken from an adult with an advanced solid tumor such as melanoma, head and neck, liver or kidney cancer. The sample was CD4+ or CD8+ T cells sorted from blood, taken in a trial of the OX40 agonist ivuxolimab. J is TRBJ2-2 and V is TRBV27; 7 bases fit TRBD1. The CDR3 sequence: CASSPPGTGAPGELFF. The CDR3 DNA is TGTGCCAGCAGCCCCCCCGGTACAGGGGCCCCCGGGGAGCTGTTTTTT.